The T cell receptor beta chain described here comes from a study of radiation and T cells in renal cell carcinoma. Study-level points and caveats: Dominant CDR3 motifs occupied more repertoire in irradiated than control tumors. Compared with controls, irradiated tumors showed greater TCR clonality.

The table came from immunoSEQ multiplex PCR; TCRdb's copy has only in-frame clones and leaves some out. The sample comprises around 4,000 clones, more than 55% of which are singletons, and around 42% rests with the top ten. Trimming took off 2 bases at V and 3 bases at J, with 8 bases between the two ends. The germline CDR1 and CDR2 sequences are KGHSH and LQKENI. The CDR3 is 14 residues long. For this clone: Its specificity is unknown.

Described treatment: 15 Gy SBRT to primary tumor, nephrectomy 4 weeks later. The rearrangement joins TRBV18 to TRBJ1-5; the D is unclear. The sample here was tumor tissue, taken from a patient whose treatment included radiotherapy and nephrectomy. The origin of this receptor is a woman aged 55-75 years with renal cell carcinoma. CDR3 in amino acids: CASSPTGDNQPQHF. The CDR3 bases are TGTGCCAGCTCACCAACCGGGGACAATCAGCCCCAGCATTTT. Together with reference TRBV18 and TRBJ1-5, the CDR3 gives the full variable domain: NAGVMQNPRHLVRRRGQEARLRCSPMKGHSHVYWYRQLPEEGLKFMVYLQKENIIDESGMPKERFSAEFPKEGPSILRIQQVVRGDSAAYFCASSPTGDNQPQHFGDGTRLSIL.